This T cell receptor beta chain is drawn from a study of spatial heterogeneity in lung cancer. For the study at large: The correlation between TCR transcript counts in tumor regions and a T cell module score from matched bulk RNA-seq was strong. General study points: Expanded alpha and beta TCR counts within tumors tracked tumor mutation counts.

Unique molecular identifiers tagged every individual TCR cDNA molecule. TCRdb independently ran MiXCR on the 5' RACE reads; one entry per CDR3 protein. The sample yields some 16,000 distinct CDR3 sequences, 6% to 7% seen once. Germline CDR1 and CDR2: SGHRS and YFSETQ. V was shortened by 2 bases and J by 5 bases, with 14 bases between the two germline ends. The CDR3 runs 14 residues. This clonotype counts as medium-sized. Antigen specificity is unknown. The size of this beta chain means little, since it is a stray read in a library made for alpha chains. Stated time point: sample taken at primary tumor resection. The sequenced material consisted of unsorted whole RNA from tumor, nontumor lung or frozen PBMC.

Source: lung tumor tissue, taken at surgery. The J gene is TRBJ2-7, the V gene TRBV5-1, with D possibly being TRBD2 (6 bases). This clonotype was obtained from a female donor with early-stage non-small cell lung cancer. CDR3 bases: TGCGCCAGCAGCTTTTCAGGGAGGAGCCACGAGCAGTACTTC. This translates into CASSFSGRSHEQYF.